This TCR beta chain was recovered during a study of OX40 agonist ivuxolimab in advanced cancers. Sequencing was performed with immunoSEQ multiplex PCR; in TCRdb, only in-frame clones are kept and a portion is missing. The sample shows 70,000 to 75,000 clones, about 94% of them seen only once. Losses at the gene ends were 8 bases for V and 5 bases for J; bases not matched to a gene: 4. The CDR3 length is 13 residues. The germline V gene has CDR1 SEHNR and CDR2 FQNEAQ (reference sequence). The chain recombines TRBV7-9 with TRBJ2-2; TRBD1 agrees at 8 bases. The input for sequencing was CD4+ or CD8+ T cells sorted from blood, taken in a trial of the OX40 agonist ivuxolimab. The TCR was taken from an adult with an advanced solid tumor such as melanoma, head and neck, liver or kidney cancer. The CDR3 loop reads CASGQGQTGELFF. The DNA for the CDR3 is TGTGCCAGCGGACAGGGCCAAACCGGGGAGCTGTTTTTT. The full variable domain, with the rest looked up from reference TRBV7-9 and TRBJ2-2, is DTGVSQNPRHKITKRGQNVTFRCDPISEHNRLYWYRQTLGQGPEFLTYFQNEAQLEKSRLLSDRFSAERPKGSFSTLEIQRTEQGDSAMYLCASGQGQTGELFFGEGSRLTVL.